A single sample is the source of the 27 T cell receptor beta chains below, sequenced in a study of blood T cell repertoires in COVID-19. Some clones are missing from TCRdb's copy, which holds only in-frame ones; the method was immunoSEQ multiplex PCR. The sample yields some 160,000 clones, roughly 85% seen once. Sequencing was carried out using peripheral blood. These receptors all come from a woman of 80 years or more with acute or convalescent COVID-19.

There are a few counts of this clone. The chain couples TRBV4-2 to TRBJ1-5; a weak D match, TRBD1 (5 bases). Between the trimmed V and J ends, which lost 1 base and 2 bases, there was a span of 9 bases. The CDR3 is 15 amino acids. Germline V gene data show CDR1 as LGHNA and CDR2 as YNFKEQ. In DNA form, the CDR3 reads TGTGCCAGCAGCCAAGGTGAGACAGGCAATCAGCCCCAGCATTTT. Translating it yields CASSQGETGNQPQHF.

The chain has TRBV5-1 and TRBJ2-7, with TRBD2 matching 9 bases. Germline CDR1 is SGHRS and CDR2 is YFSETQ. V dropped 6 bases and J dropped 2; count of bases not matched to a gene: 9. CDR3 length equals 15 residues. CDR3 sequence reads: CASTREPSGTYEQYF. The CDR3 nucleotides are TGCGCCAGCACCCGCGAGCCTAGCGGGACCTACGAGCAGTACTTC.

V usage is TRBV4-2 and J usage is TRBJ1-6; possibly TRBD1 for D (5 bases). CDR3 length: 15 residues. Between the trimmed V and J ends, which lost 1 base and 11 bases, there was a span of 15 bases. The V gene's germline CDR1 is LGHNA and CDR2 YNFKEQ. CDR3 sequence reads: CASSQVDSEVPPLHF. In DNA, the CDR3 is TGTGCCAGCAGCCAAGTCGACAGTGAGGTTCCACCCCTCCACTTT.

The chain uses TRBV5-5 and TRBJ2-2; a weak D match, TRBD1 (6 bases). The CDR3 spans 15 residues. CDR1 SGHKS and CDR2 YYEKEE come from the germline V gene (reference sequence). Deletions cut 2 bases from V and 2 bases from J, with 10 bases between. This CDR3 is CASSFQDRNTGELFF. CDR3 coding DNA: TGTGCCAGCAGCTTCCAGGACAGAAACACCGGGGAGCTGTTTTTT.

V gene TRBV28 combines with J gene TRBJ2-2; D might be TRBD1 (6 bases). Germline assignment: CDR1 MDHEN and CDR2 SYDVKM. The CDR3 is 15 residues long. Deletions cut 2 bases from V and 4 bases from J, with 11 bases between. The CDR3 is CASSLGGQTTGELFF. In DNA, the CDR3 is TGTGCCAGCAGTTTAGGGGGACAAACCACCGGGGAGCTGTTTTTT.

J is TRBJ2-2 and V is TRBV10-1, with D possibly TRBD2 on 6 matching bases. The CDR3 is 14 residues long. Germline values: CDR1 WNHNN, CDR2 SYGVQD (reference sequence). Deletions cut 4 bases from V and 6 bases from J, with 12 bases between. The CDR3 nucleotides read TGCGCCAGCAGTGGCGCCTCGGGAGCCGGGGAGCTGTTTTTT. Its protein product is CASSGASGAGELFF.

The gene calls are TRBV7-8 and TRBJ2-1; 8 bases are a match to TRBD2. The CDR3 spans 16 residues. J gave up 5 bases and V 5 bases, and 11 bases lay outside the gene matches. Germline V gene sequence: CDR1 SGHVS, CDR2 FQNEAQ. The CDR3 DNA reads TGTGCCAGCAGCCTCCCGGGGGGGGGTAGAGACAATGAGCAGTTCTTC. Translating gives CASSLPGGGRDNEQFF.

The genes are TRBV6-5 and TRBJ2-2; D gene uncertain. This CDR3 spans 14 amino acids. CDR1 MNHEY and CDR2 SVGAGI come from the germline V gene. V was pared by 6 bases and J by 4 bases, with 12 bases between. The CDR3 bases are TGTGCCAGCAGCAGCCCCCCGGGCACCGGGGAGCTGTTTTTT. This sequence encodes CASSSPPGTGELFF.

The chain carries TRBV4-3 and TRBJ1-6; tentatively, D is TRBD1 (5 bases). This CDR3 is built from 15 residues. With 1 base removed from V and 9 bases from J, the gap between germline ends came to 13 bases. The germline gives CDR1 LGHNA, CDR2 YSLEER. The CDR3 protein is CASSQVGGERSPLHF. Here the CDR3 DNA reads TGCGCCAGCAGCCAAGTAGGAGGGGAGCGTTCACCCCTCCACTTT.

This chain joins TRBV5-1 and TRBJ1-4; D is unclear. CDR1 is SGHRS, CDR2 YFSETQ, per germline. This CDR3 has 14 amino acids. V dropped 5 bases and J dropped 0 bases, with 8 bases sitting between them. CDR3 sequence (DNA): TGCGCCAGCAGTCGGGATGCAACTAATGAAAAACTGTTTTTT. Protein product: CASSRDATNEKLFF. The full variable domain, in which reference TRBV5-1 and TRBJ1-4 provide the parts outside the CDR3, is KAGVTQTPRYLIKTRGQQVTLSCSPISGHRSVSWYQQTPGQGLQFLFEYFSETQRNKGNFPGRFSGRQFSNSRSEMNVSTLELGDSALYLCASSRDATNEKLFFGSGTQLSVL.

The chain couples TRBV18 to TRBJ1-4; D gene ambiguous. Trimming took 0 bases from V and 7 from J, leaving 12 bases between them. CDR3 size: 15 residues. Germline loops: CDR1 KGHSH, CDR2 LQKENI. The CDR3 sequence: CASSPPEGGGEKLFF. In DNA, the CDR3 is TGTGCCAGCTCACCACCGGAGGGAGGAGGTGAAAAACTGTTTTTT.

The V and J genes are TRBV7-2 and TRBJ2-1; 10 bases are shared with TRBD2. Trimming took 4 bases from V and 3 from J; bases not matched to a gene: 3. The length of the CDR3 is 15 residues. Germline CDR1 and CDR2: SGHTA and FQGNSA. CDR3 amino acids: CASSSLAGDYNEQFF. DNA of the CDR3: TGTGCCAGCAGCTCTCTAGCGGGGGACTACAATGAGCAGTTCTTC. Full variable domain (rest looked up from reference TRBV7-2 and TRBJ2-1): GAGVSQSPSNKVTEKGKDVELRCDPISGHTALYWYRQSLGQGLEFLIYFQGNSAPDKSGLPSDRFSAERTGGSVSTLTIQRTQQEDSAVYLCASSSLAGDYNEQFFGPGTRLTVL.

This clone was seen only once. The V and J genes are TRBV10-3 and TRBJ2-5; possibly TRBD1 for D (6 bases). CDR1 and CDR2 (germline): ENHRY, SYGVKD. This CDR3 is built from 14 residues. With 4 bases removed from V and 1 base from J, the gap between germline ends came to 10 bases. The CDR3 spells CAISGSRGQETQYF. The CDR3 DNA reads as TGTGCCATCAGTGGGTCCAGGGGCCAAGAGACCCAGTACTTC.

The chain joins TRBV5-8 to TRBJ1-5; 8 bases are shared with TRBD1. Looked up from germline, CDR1 is SGHTS and CDR2 is YDEGEE. The CDR3 consists of 17 residues. With 4 bases clipped from V and 4 bases from J, the junction kept 13 bases outside the gene matches. CDR3 residues: CASSHRAQGAINQPQHF. The CDR3 DNA follows: TGTGCCAGCAGCCATAGAGCTCAGGGGGCGATTAATCAGCCCCAGCATTTT.

Concerning this clone: One end of the junction fails to match germline, which may point to a read error. V usage is TRBV19 and J usage is TRBJ1-5, with TRBD1 identical over 11 bases. The CDR3 is 17 amino acids. Germline V gene sequence: CDR1 LNHDA, CDR2 SQIVND (reference sequence). The CDR3 region has the DNA TGTGCCAGTAGTCTAGACTGGGGGACAGGGGGACCGCAGCCCCAGCATTTT. The encoded protein is CASSLDWGTGGPQPQHF. Supplemented by reference TRBV19 and TRBJ1-5, the full variable domain reads DGGITQSPKYLFRKEGQNVTLSCEQNLNHDAMYWYRQDPGQGLRLIYYSQIVNDFQKGDIAEGYSVSREKKESFPLTVTSAQKNPTAFYLCASSLDWGTGGPQPQHFGDGTRLSIL.

The chain couples TRBV29-1 to TRBJ1-2, with a possible D match to TRBD1 (5 bases). This CDR3 is 11 amino acids long. Per germline, CDR1 SQVTM and CDR2 ANQGSEA. Trimming cost V 5 bases and J 8 bases, with 12 bases left between them. CDR3 sequence (DNA): TGCAGCGTTACTGCAGGGCAGGGCTACACCTTC. This sequence encodes CSVTAGQGYTF.

The rearrangement uses TRBV11-2 and TRBJ1-1; TRBD1 agrees at 9 bases. This CDR3 comprises 15 residues. V was pared by 5 bases and J by 1 base, with 5 bases of the junction left unmatched. Germline V gene data show CDR1 as SGHAT and CDR2 as FQNNGV. The CDR3 protein is CASSATGGRNTEAFF. Here the CDR3 DNA reads TGTGCCAGCAGCGCGACAGGGGGTCGGAACACTGAAGCTTTCTTT.

The genes are TRBV12-3 or TRBV12-4 and TRBJ1-1, with D unclear. The V end lost 5 bases, the J end lost 4 bases, and 11 bases lay between the germline ends. This CDR3 has 13 residues. The CDR3 coding sequence is TGTGCCAGCAGTCTCGGGATAAGCACTGAAGCTTTCTTT. Its translation: CASSLGISTEAFF.

The V and J genes are TRBV24-1 and TRBJ2-5; TRBD2 agrees at 7 bases. Germline CDR1 and CDR2: KGHDR and SFDVKD. The J segment lost 7 bases and the V segment lost 6 bases, leaving 13 bases of the junction unmatched. The CDR3 is 15 amino acids. The CDR3 sequence: CATSRGLTKKGTQYF. The CDR3 region has the DNA TGTGCCACCAGTCGGGGACTAACCAAGAAAGGGACCCAGTACTTC.

The chain carries TRBV6-5 and TRBJ1-6; 7 nucleotides match TRBD1. The germline gives CDR1 MNHEY, CDR2 SVGAGI. The trim removed 9 bases at V and 5 bases at J, leaving 4 bases unmatched. The CDR3 runs to 13 residues. The CDR3 DNA reads TGTGCCAGTACAGGGGTTAATAATTCACCCCTCCACTTT. As protein: CASTGVNNSPLHF.

As DNA, the CDR3 is TGTGCCAGCTCCGGGACAGGGAAAGGAAGCTCACCCCTCCACTTT. Protein product: CASSGTGKGSSPLHF. The chain carries TRBV2 and TRBJ1-6, with 9 bases aligning to TRBD1. Germline V lookup: CDR1 SNHLY, CDR2 FYNNEI. J was trimmed by 10 bases and V by 8 bases; bases with no gene match: 12. The CDR3 runs 15 residues.

The rearrangement joins TRBV6-6 to TRBJ2-7; 14 positions match TRBD2. The V gene end was trimmed by 5 bases and the J gene end by 7 bases; junction bases not matched to a gene: 13. Per germline, CDR1 MNHNY and CDR2 SVGAGI (reference sequence). This CDR3 is 17 amino acids long. CDR3 DNA: TGTGCCAGCAGTCTCCAAGGAGGACTAGCGGGAGGAGGGGAGCAGTACTTC. Amino acids: CASSLQGGLAGGGEQYF.

V is TRBV5-4 and J is TRBJ1-1, with 9 nucleotides matching TRBD1. Trimming took 3 bases from V and 0 from J; bases not matched to a gene: 6. CDR3 length equals 16 residues. The germline CDR1 and CDR2 sequences are SGHNT and YYREEE (reference sequence). In nucleotides, the CDR3 is TGTGCCAGCAGCTCCAGACAGGGGGGATTGAACACTGAAGCTTTCTTT. This sequence encodes CASSSRQGGLNTEAFF.

V and J are TRBV28 and TRBJ2-5; weak D call: TRBD2 (6 bases). Between the trimmed V and J ends, which lost 4 bases and 5 bases, there was a span of 14 bases. The CDR3 runs 14 residues. Germline loops: CDR1 MDHEN, CDR2 SYDVKM. The CDR3 region is CASSSPARGETQYF. As DNA, the CDR3 is TGTGCCAGCAGTTCCCCAGCCCGGGGGGAGACCCAGTACTTC.

This rearrangement joins TRBV30 to TRBJ2-2; TRBD1 agrees at 11 bases. Germline V lookup: CDR1 GTSNPN, CDR2 SVGIG (reference sequence). The CDR3 is 15 residues long. The trim removed 1 base at V and 6 bases at J, leaving 4 bases unmatched. The CDR3 DNA sequence: TGTGCCTGGAGTGGTCGGACAGGGGGCTCCGGGGAGCTGTTTTTT. It encodes CAWSGRTGGSGELFF.

The chain carries TRBV30 and TRBJ1-5, with a possible D match to TRBD1 (6 bases). V lost 0 bases and J 9 bases, leaving 12 bases between the germline ends. There are 13 residues in the CDR3. Per the germline V gene, CDR1 is GTSNPN and CDR2 is SVGIG (reference sequence). This CDR3 reads CAWSVSGAWPQHF. In DNA, the CDR3 is TGTGCCTGGAGTGTATCAGGGGCATGGCCCCAGCATTTT.

CDR3 DNA sequence: TGTGCCTGGAGGTTAGGGGCTACGGCTAATGAAAAACTGTTTTTT. Its translation is CAWRLGATANEKLFF. V gene TRBV30 combines with J gene TRBJ1-4; D might be TRBD1 (5 bases). Looked up from germline, CDR1 is GTSNPN and CDR2 is SVGIG (reference sequence). Trimming took off 3 bases at V and 3 bases at J, with 14 bases between the two ends. The CDR3 has 15 residues.